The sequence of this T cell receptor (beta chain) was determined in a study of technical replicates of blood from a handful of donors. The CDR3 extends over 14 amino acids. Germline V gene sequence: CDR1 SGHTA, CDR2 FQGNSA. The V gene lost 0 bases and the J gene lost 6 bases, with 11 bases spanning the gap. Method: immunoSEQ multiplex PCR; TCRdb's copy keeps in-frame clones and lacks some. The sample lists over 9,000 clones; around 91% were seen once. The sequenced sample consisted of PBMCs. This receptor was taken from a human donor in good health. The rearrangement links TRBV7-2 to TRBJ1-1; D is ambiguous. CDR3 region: CASSLAQTFPEAFF. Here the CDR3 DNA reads TGTGCCAGCAGCTTAGCGCAGACATTTCCTGAAGCTTTCTTT.